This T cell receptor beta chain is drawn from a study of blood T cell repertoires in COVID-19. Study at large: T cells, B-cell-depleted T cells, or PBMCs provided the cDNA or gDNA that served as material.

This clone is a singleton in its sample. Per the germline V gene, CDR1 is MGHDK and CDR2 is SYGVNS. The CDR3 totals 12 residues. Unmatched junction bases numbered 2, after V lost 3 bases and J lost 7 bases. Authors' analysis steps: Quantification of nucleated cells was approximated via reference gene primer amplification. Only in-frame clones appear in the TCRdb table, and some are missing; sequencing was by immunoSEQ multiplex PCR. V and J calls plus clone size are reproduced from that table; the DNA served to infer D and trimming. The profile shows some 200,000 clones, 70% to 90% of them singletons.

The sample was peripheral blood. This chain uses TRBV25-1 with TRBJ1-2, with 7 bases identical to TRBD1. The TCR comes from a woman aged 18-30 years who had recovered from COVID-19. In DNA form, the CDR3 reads TGTGCCAGCAGTGACCCAGGGGGTGGCTACACCTTC. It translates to CASSDPGGGYTF.